Listed below are T cell receptor beta chains from one sample, sequenced in a study of blood T cells in healthy people across ages. MiXCR, applied by TCRdb to the 5' RACE reads, yields one record per CDR3 protein. The sample contains about 1 million distinct CDR3 sequences, under 55% of which appear only once. The sequencing input was blood. These receptors were obtained from a woman aged 55-69 years in good health. CDR3s include the opening cysteine and the closing phenylalanine or tryptophan. D genes are given only for firm matches. Not all rows give a size; the values are once, few, many and, for expanded clones, a class.

TRBV20-1	TRBD2	few	TRBJ2-3	TGCAGTGCTAGTAAGGCTAGCGGGAGGAGGGCGGATACGCAGTATTTT	CSASKASGRRADTQYF
TRBV5-1	.	few	TRBJ2-7	TGCGCCAGCAGCTTGGAATTTAGCGAGCAGTACTTC	CASSLEFSEQYF
TRBV28	TRBD1	.	TRBJ1-1	TGTGCCAGCGGGGCAGGGGGCTTAGCTTTCTTT	CASGAGGLAFF
TRBV5-5	.	.	TRBJ1-4	TGTGCCAGCAGCTCCCATGAGCGTGGGTGGACGGAAAAACTGTTTTTT	CASSSHERGWTEKLFF
TRBV27	.	.	TRBJ2-7	TGTGCCAGCAGTCTAAGTGGAGGTACTTCCTACGAGCAGTACTTC	CASSLSGGTSYEQYF
TRBV12-5	.	.	TRBJ2-1	TGTGCTAGTGCCCACCTAGGCTCTGAGCAGTTCTTC	CASAHLGSEQFF
TRBV5-1	TRBD1	.	TRBJ2-5	TGCGCCAGCAGCGAACCGGGACAGGGGGCATGGGAGCAGTACTTC	CASSEPGQGAWEQYF
TRBV2	.	.	TRBJ2-4	TGTGCCAGCAGTGAAGCGCTCGGGGGAAGGAACATTCAGTACTTC	CASSEALGGRNIQYF
TRBV3-1	TRBD2	once	TRBJ2-7	TGTGCCAGCAGCCCCCCGCGCGGGAGAATCTCCTACGAGCAGTACTTC	CASSPPRGRISYEQYF
TRBV21-1	.	few	TRBJ2-1	TGTGCCAGCAGCAAAGGGACGGGCCTGTGGAATGAGCAGTTCTTC	CASSKGTGLWNEQFF
TRBV2	TRBD1	.	TRBJ2-5	TGTGCCCTACGGGGACAGCAAGAGACCCAGTACTTC	CALRGQQETQYF
TRBV11-1	.	few	TRBJ2-3	TGTGCCAGCAGCTTATTGGGGGCTAGCATCGCAGATACGCAGTATTTT	CASSLLGASIADTQYF
TRBV10-3	.	.	TRBJ1-5	TGTGCCATCAGTGAGTCCAGCGGTTCGCCCCAGCATTTT	CAISESSGSPQHF
TRBV5-1	.	once	TRBJ2-1	TGCGCCAGCAGGATAGGGACTGGCCCCTACAATGAGCAGTTCTTC	CASRIGTGPYNEQFF
TRBV4-1	.	.	TRBJ1-4	TGCGCCAGCAGCCAATTGGAAGGGGAAAAACTGTTTTTT	CASSQLEGEKLFF
TRBV2	TRBD2	.	TRBJ2-3	TGTGCCAGCAGTGAAGGGCGACTAGCGGGTACAGATACGCAGTATTTT	CASSEGRLAGTDTQYF
TRBV12-5	.	few	TRBJ2-5	TGTGCTAGTGGTTTTAGTAGCGGCAGGGGATGGGGAGAGACCCAGTACTTC	CASGFSSGRGWGETQYF
TRBV20-1	TRBD1	few	TRBJ1-5	TGCAGTGCTACCAGGACAGGGGGCAATCAGCCCCAGCATTTT	CSATRTGGNQPQHF
TRBV10-3	.	.	TRBJ1-1	TGTGCCATCACACGGGGGGGTATGAGCACTGAAGCTTTCTTT	CAITRGGMSTEAFF
TRBV6-6	.	.	TRBJ1-5	TGTGCCAGCAGTTACTCGACACAGACAAATCAGCCCCAGCATTTT	CASSYSTQTNQPQHF
TRBV11-1	.	.	TRBJ1-4	TGTGCCAGCAGCTCCGGGACACGTAATGAAAAACTGTTTTTT	CASSSGTRNEKLFF
TRBV29-1	.	few	TRBJ2-1	TGCAGCGGTGGGACAGCCGGGAGCGAGCAGTTCTTC	CSGGTAGSEQFF
TRBV6-6	.	.	TRBJ1-1	TGTGCCAGCAGGTTGTTCGAATGGGCTTTCTTT	CASRLFEWAFF
TRBV12-3/TRBV12-4	TRBD1	few	TRBJ2-7	TGTGCCAGCGGGGGACAGGGTCGCTACGAGCAGTACTTC	CASGGQGRYEQYF
TRBV9	TRBD2	many	TRBJ2-1	TGTGCCAGCAGCGTAGGACTAGCGGCCTACAATGAGCAGTTCTTC	CASSVGLAAYNEQFF
TRBV5-6	TRBD1	.	TRBJ2-5	TGTGCCAGCAGGAGGACAGGGGAGGGAGAGACCCAGTACTTC	CASRRTGEGETQYF
TRBV5-1	.	few	TRBJ2-7	TGCGCCAGCAGCTTGTCCTCAATCCCCTACGAGCAGTACTTC	CASSLSSIPYEQYF
TRBV2	.	few	TRBJ1-6	TGTGCCAGCAGTTTTTATTTTCGGAGGGAAAATTCACCCCTCCACTTT	CASSFYFRRENSPLHF
TRBV5-1	.	.	TRBJ2-3	TGCGCCAGCAGCTTGGACGGGTTCACAGATACGCAGTATTTT	CASSLDGFTDTQYF
TRBV20-1	.	.	TRBJ1-6	TGCAGTGCTAGAGACCGCCCTTATAATTCACCCCTCCACTTT	CSARDRPYNSPLHF
TRBV6-5	TRBD1	few	TRBJ1-4	TGTGCCAGCAGTTACTCCAGCAGGGGGTCCAATGAAAAACTGTTTTTT	CASSYSSRGSNEKLFF
TRBV4-2	.	.	TRBJ2-5	TGTGCCAGCAGCCAATCCTCGGCTAGTGGTGGAGAGACCCAGTACTTC	CASSQSSASGGETQYF
TRBV7-6	.	many	TRBJ2-6	TGTGCCAGCAGCTCGGTGACGGGAGCCTCTGGGGCCAACGTCCTGACTTTC	CASSSVTGASGANVLTF
TRBV12-3/TRBV12-4	TRBD2	many	TRBJ2-1	TGTGCCAGCAGTTTAGGAGCGGGAATTCCCCATGAGCAGTTCTTC	CASSLGAGIPHEQFF
TRBV7-8	.	many	TRBJ2-6	TGTGCCAGCAGCTTTCCAGGCTCTGGGGCCAACGTCCTGACTTTC	CASSFPGSGANVLTF
TRBV5-1	TRBD1	few	TRBJ2-7	TGCGCCAGCAGCTTGGGGCCGGGACAGACTTACGAGCAGTACTTC	CASSLGPGQTYEQYF
TRBV6-1	TRBD1	.	TRBJ2-1	TGTGCCAGCAGCTACAGGGGAGAGGAGTTCTTC	CASSYRGEEFF
TRBV27	.	.	TRBJ1-5	TGTGCCAGCAGTTTATCTAAGGACGGATTCAATCAGCCCCAGCATTTT	CASSLSKDGFNQPQHF
TRBV20-1	.	many	TRBJ1-1	TGCAGTGCTAGTGAACAGGGCACTGAAGCTTTCTTT	CSASEQGTEAFF
TRBV29-1	TRBD1	few	TRBJ2-5	TGCAGCGTTGATTGGGACAGGCAAGAGACCCAGTACTTC	CSVDWDRQETQYF
TRBV3-1	.	.	TRBJ1-6	TGTGCCAGCAGCCAAGATAAGGGGATTTCACCCCTCCACTTT	CASSQDKGISPLHF
TRBV18	TRBD1	.	TRBJ2-1	TGTGCCAGCTCACCACAAAGAGGACAGGACCCTAGCTCCTACAACGAGCAGTTCTTC	CASSPQRGQDPSSYNEQFF
TRBV11-2	TRBD1	.	TRBJ2-1	TGTGCCAGCAGCTCGTCGGACAGGGGGCCTCTGAGTGAGCAGTTCTTC	CASSSSDRGPLSEQFF
TRBV14	TRBD1	once	TRBJ2-6	TGTGCCAGCAGCCAAGACGGGCCGGGACAGGGGACTATGGGGGCCAACGTCCTGACTTTC	CASSQDGPGQGTMGANVLTF
TRBV5-1	TRBD2	.	TRBJ2-1	TGCGCCAGCAGCTTGTCTAGCGGGAGGTTGGGGGACAATGAGCAGTTCTTC	CASSLSSGRLGDNEQFF
TRBV7-9	TRBD2	.	TRBJ2-1	TGTGCCAGCAGCCTTGGGACTAGCGGGCGGGCTGGGGACAATGAGCAGTTCTTC	CASSLGTSGRAGDNEQFF
TRBV28	TRBD1	.	TRBJ2-2	TGTGCCAGCAGCCGGGGGACAGGGTACACCGGGGAGCTGTTTTTT	CASSRGTGYTGELFF
TRBV27	.	.	TRBJ1-2	TGTGCCGCAAGGGGAGGAAATAACTATGGCTACACCTTC	CAARGGNNYGYTF
TRBV27	.	.	TRBJ2-7	TGTGCCAGCAGTTCTGGGGCTTTAGGGCAGGTTTACGAGCAGTACTTC	CASSSGALGQVYEQYF
TRBV6-1	TRBD2	.	TRBJ2-7	TGTGCCAGCAGTCCGGGACTATCAACCTACGAGCAGTACTTC	CASSPGLSTYEQYF
TRBV11-2	.	.	TRBJ1-2	TGTGCCAGCAGCTTAGACGGAGGGGACGGCTACACCTTC	CASSLDGGDGYTF
TRBV3-1	.	.	TRBJ2-1	TGTGCCAGCAGCCAAGATCCGACCGGGCCCAGGCAGTTCTTC	CASSQDPTGPRQFF
TRBV20-1	.	.	TRBJ2-6	TGCAGTGCTAGCGGGGCGGGGAGTGGGGCCAACGTCCTGACTTTC	CSASGAGSGANVLTF